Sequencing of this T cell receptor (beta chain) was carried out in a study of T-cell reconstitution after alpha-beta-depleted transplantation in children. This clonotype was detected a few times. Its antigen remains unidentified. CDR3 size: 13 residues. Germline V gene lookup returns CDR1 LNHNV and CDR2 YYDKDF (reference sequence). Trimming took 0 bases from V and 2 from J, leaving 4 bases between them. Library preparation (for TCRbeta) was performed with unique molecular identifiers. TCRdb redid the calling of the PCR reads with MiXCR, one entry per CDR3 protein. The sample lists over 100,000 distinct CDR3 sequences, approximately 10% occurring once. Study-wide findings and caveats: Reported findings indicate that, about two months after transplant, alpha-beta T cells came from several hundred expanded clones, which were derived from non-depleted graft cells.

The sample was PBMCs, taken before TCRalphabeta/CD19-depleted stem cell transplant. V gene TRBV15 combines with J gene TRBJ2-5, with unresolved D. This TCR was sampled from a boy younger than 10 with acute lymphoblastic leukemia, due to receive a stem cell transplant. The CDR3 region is CATSREGQETQYF. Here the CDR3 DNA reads TGTGCCACCAGCAGAGAAGGTCAAGAGACCCAGTACTTC.